Shown below are 19 T cell receptor beta chains from a single sample sequenced in a study of T cells after yellow fever vaccination. A single record per CDR3 protein comes from TCRdb applying MiXCR to the 5' RACE reads. The data contain some 550,000 distinct CDR3 sequences, 15% to 20% of them singletons. The sample consisted of PBMCs, taken 15 days after the yellow fever booster vaccination. These receptor sequences come from a man aged 25-40 years who received the YFV17D yellow fever vaccine.

The chain recombines TRBV7-2 with TRBJ2-7; 8 nucleotides align to TRBD1. The CDR3 loop spans 15 amino acids. Germline CDR1 SGHTA, CDR2 FQGNSA. V trimming: 5 bases; J trimming: 4 bases; junction bases outside the gene matches: 10. This chain's CDR3 is CASSTRGTGPYEQYF. The CDR3 DNA is TGTGCCAGCAGCACGAGGGGGACAGGCCCTTACGAGCAGTACTTC. Complete variable domain (other parts from reference TRBV7-2 and TRBJ2-7): GAGVSQSPSNKVTEKGKDVELRCDPISGHTALYWYRQSLGQGLEFLIYFQGNSAPDKSGLPSDRFSAERTGGSVSTLTIQRTQQEDSAVYLCASSTRGTGPYEQYFGPGTRLTVT.

This clonotype turned up a few times. The chain employs TRBV21-1 and TRBJ2-3; TRBD2, the D gene given by the table, was not confirmed from the DNA. TRBV21-1 is termed a pseudogene. The CDR3 is 16 amino acids. The CDR3 loop reads CASRPPGLAGDNTQYF. DNA for the CDR3: TGTGCCAGCAGACCCCCGGGACTAGCGGGAGATAATACGCAGTATTTT.

The rearrangement joins TRBV20-1 to TRBJ2-4; TRBD2 might be the D (7 bases). Germline V gives CDR1 DFQATT, CDR2 SNEGSKA (reference sequence). V was shortened by 3 bases and J by 5 bases, with 14 bases between the two germline ends. This CDR3 spans 14 amino acids. Written as DNA, the CDR3 is TGCAGTGCTAGCGTTCCGGGGGGCCAAAACATTCAGTACTTC. Translation: CSASVPGGQNIQYF.

To note about this clonotype: This may arise from a read error, as a much more abundant clone is one base away. The CDR3 DNA reads TGTGCCAACAGCTGGACTAGCGGGAGTGAGCAGTTCTTC. Translating gives CANSWTSGSEQFF. V and J are TRBV11-2 and TRBJ2-1; 13 bases are a match to TRBD2. Germline V gives CDR1 SGHAT, CDR2 FQNNGV. This CDR3 is built from 13 residues.

This clonotype was seen only a few times. The chain has TRBV5-1 and TRBJ1-1, with D perhaps TRBD1 (5 bases). The CDR3 length is 13 residues. Germline assignment: CDR1 SGHRS and CDR2 YFSETQ. V lost 0 bases to trimming and J lost 6 bases, with 9 bases between them. The CDR3 protein is CASSLEQGAEAFF. In DNA form, the CDR3 reads TGCGCCAGCAGCTTGGAGCAGGGCGCTGAAGCTTTCTTT.

V is TRBV18 and J is TRBJ2-1, with D unclear. Trimming left V 6 bases short and J 1 base short, with 13 bases between. The CDR3 extends over 15 amino acids. Germline V gene lookup returns CDR1 KGHSH and CDR2 LQKENI. CDR3 DNA sequence: TGTGCCAGCTCCCGACGGAGTGGGTCCTACAATGAGCAGTTCTTC. Translating gives CASSRRSGSYNEQFF. Combining the CDR3 with reference TRBV18 and TRBJ2-1 gives the whole variable domain NAGVMQNPRHLVRRRGQEARLRCSPMKGHSHVYWYRQLPEEGLKFMVYLQKENIIDESGMPKERFSAEFPKEGPSILRIQQVVRGDSAAYFCASSRRSGSYNEQFFGPGTRLTVL.

Only a few counts were recorded for this clonotype. CDR3 sequence reads: CASSYSGTSSNEQFF. The DNA of the CDR3 is TGTGCCAGCAGTTACTCGGGGACTAGCAGCAATGAGCAGTTCTTC. V usage is TRBV6-5 and J usage is TRBJ2-1; 9 nucleotides match TRBD2. This CDR3 spans 15 amino acids. Germline CDR1 is MNHEY and CDR2 is SVGAGI. J lost 6 bases, V lost 0 bases, and 3 bases had no gene match.

This clonotype was seen a handful of times. This chain links TRBV5-8 with TRBJ2-1; TRBD2 agrees at 8 bases. Germline CDR1 is SGHTS and CDR2 is YDEGEE. V was clipped by 3 bases and J by 15 bases; unmatched bases: 8. The CDR3 runs 12 residues. In DNA form, the CDR3 reads TGTGCCAGCAGCTACCGACCGGGAGGGGGGTTCTTC. Protein sequence: CASSYRPGGGFF.

This chain links TRBV6-5 with TRBJ2-1, with 13 bases lining up with TRBD2. Looked up from germline, CDR1 is MNHEY and CDR2 is SVGAGI. V lost 6 bases, J lost 4 bases, and 6 bases stayed unmatched. CDR3 size: 16 residues. The chain's CDR3 is CASRTKTSGRYNEQFF. Written as DNA, the CDR3 is TGTGCCAGCAGAACGAAGACTAGCGGGAGGTACAATGAGCAGTTCTTC.

This rearrangement joins TRBV12-3 or TRBV12-4 to TRBJ2-1; 11 positions match TRBD2. V lost 4 bases, J lost 15 bases, and 5 bases stayed unmatched. The CDR3 covers 12 residues. The CDR3 region is CASSSPGLAGFF. CDR3 in DNA: TGTGCCAGCAGTTCACCCGGACTAGCGGGGTTCTTC.

This clonotype appeared a few times. The rearrangement uses TRBV3-1 and TRBJ2-3, with TRBD1 matching 8 bases. This CDR3 contains 16 residues. The germline gives CDR1 LGHDT, CDR2 YNNKEL (reference sequence). The J segment lost 0 bases and the V segment lost 1 base, leaving 3 bases of the junction unmatched. The CDR3 is CASSQGRGHSTDTQYF. The CDR3 DNA reads TGTGCCAGCAGCCAAGGCAGGGGGCATAGCACAGATACGCAGTATTTT.

The chain uses TRBV5-1 and TRBJ2-7; TRBD2 is a possible D gene (6 bases). The CDR3 is 14 amino acids. Germline CDR1 SGHRS, CDR2 YFSETQ. Trimming left V 4 bases short and J 7 bases short, with 18 bases between. This chain's CDR3 is CASSGASATGEQYF. CDR3 DNA sequence: TGCGCCAGCAGCGGGGCTAGCGCAACAGGTGAGCAGTACTTC.

The V gene is TRBV10-1, the J gene TRBJ2-2; D is unclear. Per germline, CDR1 WNHNN and CDR2 SYGVQD (reference sequence). This CDR3 has 12 amino acids. The V end was cut by 4 bases, the J end by 8 bases, with 8 bases between. The CDR3 reads CASSGVAGELFF. Here the CDR3 DNA reads TGCGCCAGCAGTGGGGTGGCAGGGGAGCTGTTTTTT.

This clonotype was counted between two and nine times. The chain uses TRBV29-1 and TRBJ2-1; D might be TRBD2 (5 bases). Germline values: CDR1 SQVTM, CDR2 ANQGSEA. This CDR3 comprises 14 residues. The V end lost 6 bases, the J end lost 9 bases, and 21 bases lay between the germline ends. The CDR3 bases are TGCAGCGTCGCTAAGGGAGAACGGTTGAGTGAGCAGTTCTTC. Translation gives CSVAKGERLSEQFF.

At least ten counts were recorded for this clonotype. The genes are TRBV5-1 and TRBJ2-1, with D possibly TRBD2 on 6 matching bases. V lost 5 bases and J lost 7, with 16 bases in between. The CDR3 is 14 residues long. Germline V lookup: CDR1 SGHRS, CDR2 YFSETQ. CDR3 in amino acids: CASSVGQGGNEQFF. CDR3 in DNA: TGCGCCAGCAGTGTTGGGCAGGGAGGAAATGAGCAGTTCTTC.

This clonotype showed up just a few times. The J gene is TRBJ2-1, the V gene TRBV9, with 9 nucleotides matching TRBD2. CDR1 and CDR2 (germline): SGDLS, YYNGEE. The CDR3 length is 17 residues. After removal of 4 bases from V and 5 bases from J, the junction contained 13 bases not matched to a gene. The CDR3 region is CASSLEGASGANNEQFF. The CDR3 DNA reads as TGTGCCAGCAGCCTCGAAGGGGCTAGCGGGGCTAACAATGAGCAGTTCTTC.

The rearrangement joins TRBV5-1 to TRBJ1-4; D remains unclear. Germline CDR1 is SGHRS and CDR2 is YFSETQ. This CDR3 has 16 amino acids. Trimming took off 1 base at V and 0 bases at J, with 10 bases between the two ends. The CDR3 bases are TGCGCCAGCAGCTTGAATATTCAGGCAACTAATGAAAAACTGTTTTTT. It specifies CASSLNIQATNEKLFF.

This clonotype was counted between two and nine times. The rearrangement joins TRBV7-9 to TRBJ1-6; D is possibly TRBD1 (5 bases). Germline assignment: CDR1 SEHNR and CDR2 FQNEAQ (reference sequence). CDR3 length: 12 amino acids. Trimming left V 4 bases short and J 16 bases short, with 14 bases between. Here the CDR3 DNA reads TGTGCCAGCAGCTCCACGTCCGGGGGACTCCACTTT. Protein product: CASSSTSGGLHF.

This clonotype was found a few times. The genes are TRBV7-2 and TRBJ2-1; D might be TRBD1 (5 bases). This CDR3 has 14 amino acids. The germline V gene has CDR1 SGHTA and CDR2 FQGNSA. V shed 3 bases and J shed 5 bases, with 11 bases lying between them. The CDR3 sequence: CASSLPRGDNEQFF. For the CDR3, the DNA is TGTGCCAGCAGCTTGCCTAGGGGCGACAATGAGCAGTTCTTC.